This T cell receptor beta chain emerged from a study of CD8 T cell repertoires and HIV-1 epitope variants. The germline V gene encodes CDR1 SQVTM and CDR2 ANQGSEA. This CDR3 comprises 16 residues. Trimming cost V 4 bases and J 1 base, with 17 bases left between them. Assay used: immunoSEQ multiplex PCR; TCRdb lists only in-frame clones, some missing. The sample yields over 5,000 clones, around 69% seen once. This clone was recorded a few times. Antigen: not known. General study points: About 5 clonotypes recognized Nef KF9, one HW9, none TAALDMSHF.

The sequence came from a male donor with HIV. The sequencing sample was made of cultured CD8+ T cells derived from PBMCs. The chain is built from TRBV29-1 and TRBJ1-5; D might be TRBD1 (6 bases). CDR3 sequence reads: CSVGGGIDRSNQPQHF. CDR3 nucleotide sequence: TGCAGCGTTGGGGGGGGGATCGACAGGAGCAATCAGCCCCAGCATTTT.